This TCR beta chain stems from a study of CD4 T cells in relation to SARS-CoV-2 and coronaviruses. Study-level information: The restricting HLA molecule for shared crossreactive spike epitopes was mapped.

Deep TCR-beta sequencing used DNA from uncultured naive and memory CD4+ T cells. Here immunoSEQ multiplex PCR was the method, and the copy in TCRdb shows in-frame clones only, minus some. The table lists approximately 70,000 clones, approximately 93% of them singletons. Of note for this clone: Its antigen remains unidentified.

Unexposed donor CD4+ T cells date from about 2011-2018, before the COVID-19 pandemic. V gave up 3 bases and J gave up 2 bases; unmatched junction bases: 3. This CDR3 is 16 amino acids long. Germline V lookup: CDR1 SGHNT, CDR2 YYREEE (reference sequence). Study conclusions and caveats: According to naive versus memory sequencing, detected responses are memory recall, not newly primed. Samples before the pandemic and after infection were not matched within any donor.

V and J are TRBV5-4 and TRBJ2-3; 13 bases line up with TRBD2. Sequences were obtained from naive CD4+ T cells from PBMCs. Subset given: naive CD4+ T cells isolated by negative enrichment. The sequence came from a human donor in good health. CDR3 coding DNA: TGTGCCAGCAGCTCGGGACTAGCGGGGAACACAGATACGCAGTATTTT. Translated, it gives CASSSGLAGNTDTQYF.